The clone carrying this TCR beta chain showed up just a few times. V shed 6 bases, J shed 9 bases, and the junction held 11 bases outside the gene matches. Per germline, CDR1 ENHRY and CDR2 SYGVKD. The CDR3 contains 15 residues. This record belongs to a study of blood T cell repertoires in COVID-19. About the research overall: Samples taken during acute and convalescent COVID-19 were collected in the United States, Italy and Spain.

In the source study's methods: The authors estimated nucleated cell counts from reference gene primer amplification. Produced via immunoSEQ multiplex PCR; TCRdb's table is partial and in-frame only. V and J calls and clone size are copied from that table; D and trimming were computed from the DNA. This sample has some 110,000 clones, with 70% to 90% found just once. The sample was peripheral blood. The chain carries TRBV10-3 and TRBJ1-6; the match to TRBD1 covers 7 bases. This TCR derives from a man in his forties with acute or convalescent COVID-19. The CDR3 sequence: CAIRGAQGVSSPLHF. CDR3 DNA sequence: TGTGCCATCAGGGGGGCCCAGGGGGTAAGTTCACCCCTCCACTTT.